A selection of T cell receptor beta chains follows, all from one sample in a study of identical twins. TCRdb re-called the 5' RACE reads through MiXCR, storing one row per CDR3 protein. Seen here are around 1.7 million distinct CDR3 sequences, roughly a third observed once, and the top ten hold 0.27%. Sequencing was carried out using cord blood. The origin of the receptors is a newborn girl in good health. The CDR3 runs from the conserved cysteine through the conserved F or W. The order of the fields is D gene, V gene, J gene, clone size, CDR3 DNA, CDR3 protein. D genes are given only for firm matches. Expanded clones get a size class; other rows say once, few or many, or leave the size out.

TRBD1	TRBV6-6	TRBJ1-3	NA	TGTGCCAGCAGTTACCCTCAGGGGGACACCATATATTTT	CASSYPQGDTIYF
TRBD1	TRBV12-3/TRBV12-4	TRBJ1-2	few	TGTGCCAGCATTGGACAGGTTGGCTACACCTTC	CASIGQVGYTF
TRBD2	TRBV5-1	TRBJ2-1	few	TGCGCCAGCACTACGGGACTAGCAACGACCTACAATGAGCAGTTCTTC	CASTTGLATTYNEQFF
NA	TRBV3-1	TRBJ2-3	NA	TGTGCCAGCAGTATGAGGGAGATGTTAAACACAGATACGCAGTATTTT	CASSMREMLNTDTQYF
TRBD1	TRBV5-1	TRBJ2-1	few	TGCGCCAGCAGCGTACCGGGACAGCTCTACAATGAGCAGTTCTTC	CASSVPGQLYNEQFF
TRBD1	TRBV6-2/TRBV6-3	TRBJ2-5	NA	TGTGCCAGCAGTTACAGGGCAGGGGGAGAGCAGTACTTC	CASSYRAGGEQYF
TRBD1	TRBV10-3	TRBJ1-5	NA	TGTGCCATCAGTGACGGACAGGGGTATCAGCCCCAGCATTTT	CAISDGQGYQPQHF
TRBD1	TRBV7-2	TRBJ1-2	NA	TGTGCCAGCAGCCCTACTAAAACAGGGGTGCATGGCTACACCTTC	CASSPTKTGVHGYTF
NA	TRBV10-3	TRBJ1-1	NA	TGTGCCATCAGTGAGTCCTCACTGAACACTGAAGCTTTCTTT	CAISESSLNTEAFF
NA	TRBV6-5	TRBJ1-1	NA	TGTGCCAGCAGTTACTCCTTCCTCTTGCCCCTGAACACTGAAGCTTTCTTT	CASSYSFLLPLNTEAFF
NA	TRBV20-1	TRBJ2-3	few	TGCAGTGCTAGCCCTTCTCTGACAGATACGCAGTATTTT	CSASPSLTDTQYF
NA	TRBV7-8	TRBJ1-2	NA	TGTGCCAGCAGCTTAAGTCCTGCCTATGGCTACACCTTC	CASSLSPAYGYTF
NA	TRBV28	TRBJ2-1	once	TGTGCCAGCAGTTTAAAGGAGAGAGCCTCCTACAATGAGCAGTTCTTC	CASSLKERASYNEQFF
NA	TRBV5-1	TRBJ2-1	NA	TGCGCCAGCGGGATAGCCCTAAGCTCCTACAATGAGCAGTTCTTC	CASGIALSSYNEQFF
NA	TRBV30	TRBJ1-1	NA	TGTGCCTGGAGTTGGGGGGGGGACACTGAAGCTTTCTTT	CAWSWGGDTEAFF
NA	TRBV2	TRBJ1-2	NA	TGTGCCAGCAGTGAAGGGCCCTCACGGACAGTCTACTATGGCTACACCTTC	CASSEGPSRTVYYGYTF
TRBD1	TRBV10-1	TRBJ2-3	NA	TGCGCCAGCAGTGAATTTGTCGGAAAGGGGGCGAGGACAGATACGCAGTATTTT	CASSEFVGKGARTDTQYF
TRBD2	TRBV24-1	TRBJ2-1	NA	TGTGCCACCAGCCCGACTAGCGCCAATGAGCAGTTCTTC	CATSPTSANEQFF
NA	TRBV20-1	TRBJ2-7	NA	TGCAGTGCTAGAGGCCCACGTAATGAGCAGTACTTC	CSARGPRNEQYF
TRBD1	TRBV28	TRBJ1-2	NA	TGTGCCAGCACCCCGGACAGGAAGGCGAGCTATGGCTACACCTTC	CASTPDRKASYGYTF
NA	TRBV6-6	TRBJ1-4	few	TGTGCCAGCAGTTTTACAGGGGAAAAACTGTTTTTT	CASSFTGEKLFF
TRBD1	TRBV28	TRBJ2-3	NA	TGTGCCAGCAGTCATGACAGGGGGAGCACAGATACGCAGTATTTT	CASSHDRGSTDTQYF
NA	TRBV28	TRBJ2-7	NA	TGTGCCAGCAGTGCAATAAACTATCCGGGCAGTTCCTACGAGCAGTACTTC	CASSAINYPGSSYEQYF
NA	TRBV5-1	TRBJ2-1	NA	TGCGCCAGCAGCGTATGGTGGCCTGACAATGAGCAGTTCTTC	CASSVWWPDNEQFF
NA	TRBV6-1	TRBJ1-2	NA	TGTGCCAGCAGTGAGGGAATGACAGGTGGGGGCTACACCTTC	CASSEGMTGGGYTF
NA	TRBV11-2	TRBJ2-5	NA	TGTGCCAGCAGCTTAATGAAACCCCAAGAGACCCAGTACTTC	CASSLMKPQETQYF
TRBD1	TRBV20-1	TRBJ2-3	few	TGCAGGCCGGGACAGGGGGCAGATACGCAGTATTTT	CRPGQGADTQYF
TRBD1	TRBV29-1	TRBJ2-3	NA	TGCAGCGTGAGAGACAGGGGCGGGACAGATACGCAGTATTTT	CSVRDRGGTDTQYF
TRBD2	TRBV20-1	TRBJ2-3	NA	TGCAGTGCTAGATCCAGCGGGGTAGATACGCAGTATTTT	CSARSSGVDTQYF
TRBD1	TRBV28	TRBJ2-3	NA	TGTGCCAGCAGGCTTACGCCGGGACAGGATACGCAGTATTTT	CASRLTPGQDTQYF
TRBD2	TRBV24-1	TRBJ2-1	NA	TGTGCCACCAGTTATAGCGGGAGCTACGAGCAGTTCTTC	CATSYSGSYEQFF
TRBD2	TRBV29-1	TRBJ2-4	many	TGCAGCGTTGGTAGCGGGAGAAACATTCAGTACTTC	CSVGSGRNIQYF
NA	TRBV6-5	TRBJ1-1	NA	TGTGCCAGCAGTTGCTCGACCAGGGCGAACACTGAAGCTTTCTTT	CASSCSTRANTEAFF
TRBD1	TRBV28	TRBJ2-7	NA	TGTGCCAGCAACCGCTTCGGGACAGGGGCCTACGAGCAGTACTTC	CASNRFGTGAYEQYF
TRBD1	TRBV6-6	TRBJ1-3	NA	TGTGCCAGCAGCGGACAGGGAACTGGAAACACCATATATTTT	CASSGQGTGNTIYF
TRBD2	TRBV28	TRBJ2-5	few	TGTGCCAGCAGCTTGGGACTAGCGGCCCTCCAAGAGACCCAGTACTTC	CASSLGLAALQETQYF
TRBD1	TRBV4-2	TRBJ1-5	many	TGTGCCAGCAGCCAAGCTGGACAGGGGGTTTTGCAGCCCCAGCATTTT	CASSQAGQGVLQPQHF
TRBD2	TRBV6-5	TRBJ2-7	NA	TGTGCCAGCAGTTACGGGCTAGCGGGAGGGTGGGAGCAGTACTTC	CASSYGLAGGWEQYF
TRBD2	TRBV5-1	TRBJ2-7	NA	TGCGCCAGCAGCTTGGTCGTGGGGGGGAGCTCCTACGAGCAGTACTTC	CASSLVVGGSSYEQYF
TRBD1	TRBV4-1	TRBJ1-4	few	TGCGCCAGCAGCCAACCAGGGACAGGGCCTAATGAAAAACTGTTTTTT	CASSQPGTGPNEKLFF
TRBD1	TRBV28	TRBJ1-2	few	TGTGCCAGCACCACCCCCGGGACAGGGTATGGCTACACCTTC	CASTTPGTGYGYTF
NA	TRBV21-1	TRBJ2-1	NA	TGTGCCAGCAGCAAAGTTGCCCACAATGAGCGGTTCTTC	CASSKVAHNERFF
TRBD2	TRBV20-1	TRBJ2-3	few	TGCAGTGCTAGAGATGGTAGCGGGAGGATGGGCACAGATACGCAGTATTTT	CSARDGSGRMGTDTQYF
NA	TRBV28	TRBJ1-6	NA	TGTGCCAGCAGTTCTCGACAGAGCTCCTATAATTCACCCCTCCACTTT	CASSSRQSSYNSPLHF
NA	TRBV28	TRBJ2-2	NA	TGTGCCACGGAGATAAACACCGGGGAGCTGTTTTTT	CATEINTGELFF
NA	TRBV20-1	TRBJ2-7	few	TGCAGTGCTAGGGTTTTGGAGGTCTTCTACGAGCAGTACTTC	CSARVLEVFYEQYF
TRBD2	TRBV9	TRBJ2-1	NA	TGTGCCAGCAGCGCAGCTAGCGGTTACAATGAGCAGTTCTTC	CASSAASGYNEQFF
NA	TRBV6-6	TRBJ1-2	NA	TGTGCCAGCAGTGACAGAGGGGGGACCTATGGCTACACCTTC	CASSDRGGTYGYTF
TRBD2	TRBV20-1	TRBJ2-7	NA	TGCAGTGCTCCCCCGGCGGGAGACTACGAGCAGTACTTC	CSAPPAGDYEQYF
NA	TRBV28	TRBJ2-1	few	TGTGCCAGCAGCTTACCGGGTCTCATAGCTACCTCCTACAATGAGCAGTTCTTC	CASSLPGLIATSYNEQFF